This is a list of T cell receptor beta chains from one sample in a study of Ad26.COV2.S vaccination and SARS-CoV-2 variants. Generated by immunoSEQ multiplex PCR, the TCRdb table keeps only in-frame clones and is missing some. The sample contains roughly 420,000 clones, 89% of which appear only once. This sample comprised peripheral blood, obtained in a trial of Ad26.COV2.S vaccine versus placebo. These receptors were obtained from a person aged 18-65 years who received the Ad26.COV2.S COVID-19 vaccine or a placebo. Each CDR3 is given with its conserved first and last residue. D genes are given only for firm matches. The size of a clone is reported for some rows only, either as once, few or many, or as a class for expanded clones.

CDR3 length	V gene	clone size	J gene	D gene	CDR3 DNA	CDR3 protein
14	TRBV21-1	NA	TRBJ2-7	NA	TGTGCCAGCAGACCGGGACAGTTTTTCGACGAGCAGTACTTC	CASRPGQFFDEQYF
12	TRBV25-1	NA	TRBJ1-1	NA	TGTGCCAGCAGTGATGGTTTCACTGAAGCTTTCTTT	CASSDGFTEAFF
14	TRBV5-1	NA	TRBJ1-2	NA	TGCGCCAGCAGCTTGGCTGGAACAATCTATGGCTACACCTTC	CASSLAGTIYGYTF
13	TRBV19	once	TRBJ1-5	NA	TGTGCCAGTAGTATAGATCGGGGTCAGCCCCAGCATTTT	CASSIDRGQPQHF
12	TRBV2	few	TRBJ1-3	NA	TGTGCCAGCAGTATCCGGGGAAACACCATATATTTT	CASSIRGNTIYF
16	TRBV18	once	TRBJ2-5	NA	TGTGCCAGCTCACCCAGTGGGGGGCCGACGTTGGAGACCCAGTACTTC	CASSPSGGPTLETQYF
18	TRBV15	NA	TRBJ2-1	NA	TGTGCCACCAGCGTTGACTTCCTTCTAGCGCCTGCCTACAATGAGCAGTTCTTC	CATSVDFLLAPAYNEQFF
17	TRBV18	NA	TRBJ1-3	NA	TGTGCCAGCTCACCACCTGGGCTCTGGGTTACTGGAAACACCATATATTTT	CASSPPGLWVTGNTIYF
14	TRBV6-5	NA	TRBJ1-2	NA	TGTGCCAGCAGTCACAGGGAATCGTCCTATGGCTACACCTTC	CASSHRESSYGYTF
13	TRBV4-2	NA	TRBJ1-1	NA	TGTGCCAGCAGCCTGGACGGAGACACTGAAGCTTTCTTT	CASSLDGDTEAFF
15	TRBV7-3	NA	TRBJ2-2	NA	TGTGCCAGCAGCTTAAGCCTAGCGTCCACCGGGGAGCTGTTTTTT	CASSLSLASTGELFF
15	TRBV4-1	NA	TRBJ1-2	TRBD1	TGCGCCAGCAGCCCTTTGGACAGGCCTGACTATGGCTACACCTTC	CASSPLDRPDYGYTF
17	TRBV30	NA	TRBJ1-1	TRBD1	TGTGCCTGGAGTGTATGGCAGGGGGCCTTCGAGAACACTGAAGCTTTCTTT	CAWSVWQGAFENTEAFF
16	TRBV5-1	NA	TRBJ1-2	NA	TGCGCCAGCAGCCGTACTTATGACGGGGAATCTTATGGCTACACCTTC	CASSRTYDGESYGYTF
14	TRBV5-6	NA	TRBJ1-5	NA	TGTGCCAGCAGTCGTGGTTGGAGCAATCAGCCCCAGCATTTT	CASSRGWSNQPQHF